This TCR beta chain stems from a study of regulatory T cells in long-lasting Graves disease. TCR beta libraries were built with iRepertoire HTBI primers and Arm-PCR of CDR3 regions. TCRdb fed the multiplex PCR reads into MiXCR, producing one record per CDR3 protein. The sample has about 320,000 distinct CDR3 sequences; about 20% are singletons. From germline, CDR1 is MGHRA and CDR2 YSYEKL. V was trimmed by 5 bases and J by 0 bases, leaving 23 bases between them. CDR3 length equals 20 residues. The time point was: newly diagnosed GD, antithyroid drugs for less than 3 months. From PBMCs, RNA was extracted and then used to make the TCR library.

The starting material was peripheral blood mononuclear cells (PBMCs), obtained at new diagnosis, from a patient treated with antithyroid drugs. The chain links TRBV4-1 to TRBJ2-6, with a possible D match to TRBD2 (6 bases). The clonotype comes from a female donor with Graves disease. Here the CDR3 reads CASSFNLAANLDSGANVLTF. CDR3 nucleotide sequence: TGCGCCAGCAGCTTTAACTTAGCGGCCAACTTAGACTCTGGGGCCAACGTCCTGACTTTC.